The clone carrying this T cell receptor beta chain was observed at least ten times. The antigen remains unidentified. The germline gives CDR1 SGHAT, CDR2 FQNNGV. The CDR3 is 20 residues long. The V end lost 4 bases, the J end lost 10 bases, and 35 bases lay between the germline ends. Investigators prepared the TCR beta libraries by applying iRepertoire HTBI primers and Arm-PCR of CDR3 regions. One entry per CDR3 protein results from TCRdb running MiXCR on the multiplex PCR reads. The sample contains 360,000 or so distinct CDR3 sequences, 15% to 20% of which appear only once. The entry originates in a study of regulatory T cells in long-lasting Graves disease. Stated time point: newly diagnosed GD, antithyroid drugs for less than 3 months. RNA extracted from PBMCs served as the sequencing template. Graves' disease was diagnosed by American Thyroid Association guidelines. Study-level points and caveats: TRBV28, TRBJ1-2 and TRBJ2-5 emerged as the favored segments in persistent disease.

This sample also belongs to another study, concerning T cells in Graves' hyperthyroidism and ophthalmopathy. That work states: Diagnostic assessment was based on clinical symptoms, serum thyroxine and TRAb, thyroid ultrasound and orbital computed tomography. A first-round RT-PCR of the TCR CDR3 used the HTBI primer set.

V and J are TRBV11-2 and TRBJ2-1; weak D call: TRBD2 (6 bases). This clonotype originated in a woman aged 18 to 35 with Graves disease. The sample in question was peripheral blood mononuclear cells (PBMCs), obtained at new diagnosis, from a patient treated with antithyroid drugs. For the CDR3, the DNA is TGTGCCAGCAGCTCAGGGAGGCTTGTGGGCCAGGAGGGTTGGGGAGGAGAGCAGTTCTTC. Protein sequence: CASSSGRLVGQEGWGGEQFF.